The 2 T cell receptor beta chains below all came from one sample that was sequenced in a study of blood T cell repertoires in COVID-19. Using immunoSEQ multiplex PCR, the repertoire was profiled, and TCRdb retains in-frame clones only, with some absent. This table holds some 430,000 clones, 90% found once. The sequencing input was PBMCs or T cells enriched from blood (not recorded which). Receptors originate from a man aged 18 to 29 who had recovered from COVID-19.

V gene TRBV6-1 combines with J gene TRBJ1-2; D not certain. The CDR3 spans 17 residues. Trimming stripped 1 base from V and 4 bases from J, with 19 bases between. From germline, CDR1 is MNHNS and CDR2 SASEGT. CDR3 region: CASSEGAGGISVYGYTF. The CDR3 DNA reads as TGTGCCAGCAGTGAAGGGGCAGGTGGCATCTCTGTCTATGGCTACACCTTC.

The gene calls are TRBV19 and TRBJ1-5, with D possibly TRBD1 on 5 matching bases. The ends were cut back, 7 bases at V and 0 bases at J, with 16 bases in the middle. The CDR3 spans 16 residues. Germline CDR1 LNHDA, CDR2 SQIVND (reference sequence). CDR3: CASTFFGGTSNQPQHF. The CDR3 coding sequence is TGTGCCAGTACCTTTTTCGGGGGGACTAGCAATCAGCCCCAGCATTTT.